The 30 T cell receptor beta chains below all came from one sample that was sequenced in a study of cytomegalovirus exposure and HLA in healthy donors. Researchers ran the PCR with 60 Vbeta and 13 Jbeta primers. The protocol was immunoSEQ multiplex PCR, while the TCRdb copy is restricted to in-frame clones and leaves out a portion. The sample records approximately 150,000 clones, roughly four fifths being singletons. Material for sequencing was PBMCs. The receptors were sampled from a man in his forties or fifties in good health and CMV-seropositive.

The gene calls are TRBV11-3 and TRBJ2-7, with TRBD2 identical over 9 bases. Germline V lookup: CDR1 SGHNT, CDR2 YENEEA. The CDR3 loop spans 15 amino acids. V was clipped by 8 bases and J by 2 bases; unmatched bases: 10. The CDR3 DNA sequence: TGTGCCAGCCCAGTGGTAGCGGGGGCCGCCTACGAGCAGTACTTC. This gives the protein CASPVVAGAAYEQYF.

The chain couples TRBV6-5 to TRBJ1-5; D is ambiguous. V dropped 7 bases and J dropped 5 bases, with 12 bases sitting between them. The CDR3 is made up of 13 amino acids. Germline values: CDR1 MNHEY, CDR2 SVGAGI. Here the CDR3 DNA reads TGTGCCAGCACCCCGTCGGTTCATCAGCCCCAGCATTTT. Its translation is CASTPSVHQPQHF.

This sequence joins TRBV11-2 and TRBJ2-1, with 8 positions matching TRBD2. The V gene's germline CDR1 is SGHAT and CDR2 FQNNGV. The V and J ends lost 5 bases and 7 bases, in that order; junction bases with no gene match: 13. The CDR3 covers 16 residues. CDR3 sequence: CASSHGSGIPPNEQFF. The DNA for the CDR3 is TGTGCCAGCAGCCATGGTAGCGGGATCCCCCCTAATGAGCAGTTCTTC.

CDR3 sequence reads: CASSLRQGSDGELFF. CDR3 in DNA: TGTGCCAGCAGCTTAAGACAGGGGTCGGACGGGGAGCTGTTTTTT. The chain recombines TRBV7-2 with TRBJ2-2; 8 bases agree with TRBD1. The CDR3 length is 15 residues. Losses at the gene ends were 2 bases for V and 7 bases for J; bases not matched to a gene: 6. Germline CDR1 and CDR2: SGHTA and FQGNSA.

The chain combines TRBV7-3 with TRBJ2-6; tentatively, D is TRBD1 (6 bases). V was trimmed by 6 bases and J by 4 bases, leaving 16 bases between them. CDR1 is SGHTA, CDR2 FQGTGA, per germline. This CDR3 is 16 amino acids long. Here the CDR3 reads CASSLQGPGGANVLTF. The DNA of the CDR3 is TGTGCCAGCAGTCTACAGGGCCCGGGAGGGGCCAACGTCCTGACTTTC.

The chain has TRBV4-3 and TRBJ1-1; D is possibly TRBD1 (5 bases). V was shortened by 0 bases and J by 6 bases, with 11 bases between the two germline ends. The length of the CDR3 is 14 residues. CDR1 LGHNA and CDR2 YSLEER come from the germline V gene. The CDR3 coding sequence is TGCGCCAGCAGCCAAGAAGCAGGGCGTTCTGAAGCTTTCTTT. Its translation: CASSQEAGRSEAFF.

This rearrangement joins TRBV19 to TRBJ2-7, with 10 bases fitting TRBD1. Per the germline V gene, CDR1 is LNHDA and CDR2 is SQIVND (reference sequence). The CDR3 is 14 amino acids. Trimming cost V 7 bases and J 2 bases; bases outside gene matches: 5. CDR3 bases: TGTGCCAGTACTGCCGGGACAGGGGCCTACGAGCAGTACTTC. Residues: CASTAGTGAYEQYF.

J is TRBJ1-6 and V is TRBV7-2; possible D gene TRBD1, 6 bases. Per the germline V gene, CDR1 is SGHTA and CDR2 is FQGNSA. This CDR3 region has 15 residues. Trimming pared 5 bases from V and 3 bases from J, leaving 11 bases between. The CDR3 DNA sequence: TGTGCCAGCAGCGGGGGGGGACACTATAATTCACCCCTCCACTTT. Amino acids: CASSGGGHYNSPLHF.

The table lists this clone with a few counts. This chain links TRBV30 with TRBJ2-1; 12 nucleotides align to TRBD1. CDR1 and CDR2 from the germline V gene are GTSNPN and SVGIG (reference sequence). The CDR3 is 14 amino acids. After removal of 2 bases from V and 9 bases from J, the junction contained 5 bases not matched to a gene. CDR3 coding DNA: TGTGCCTGGAGTTGGGGGACAGGGGGCGGTGAGCAGTTCTTC. It is translated as CAWSWGTGGGEQFF.

V is TRBV18 and J is TRBJ2-1; D possibly corresponds to TRBD1 (6 bases). Trimming took off 5 bases at V and 4 bases at J, with 27 bases between the two ends. The CDR3 runs 19 residues. CDR1 is KGHSH and CDR2 is LQKENI in the germline V gene. CDR3 nucleotides: TGTGCCAGCTCATCAACGAATAGGCCGGCGACAGGAGCTTACAATGAGCAGTTCTTC. Translating gives CASSSTNRPATGAYNEQFF.

The V gene is TRBV11-2, the J gene TRBJ1-4; 7 bases match TRBD1. The V and J ends lost 5 bases and 2 bases, in that order; junction bases with no gene match: 8. The CDR3 covers 16 residues. Germline CDR1 is SGHAT and CDR2 is FQNNGV. CDR3 region: CASSQRGQSTNEKLFF. CDR3 nucleotides: TGTGCCAGCAGCCAGAGGGGGCAGTCGACTAATGAAAAACTGTTTTTT.

The genes are TRBV4-3 and TRBJ1-5; D gene uncertain. There are 13 residues in the CDR3. Germline loops: CDR1 LGHNA, CDR2 YSLEER. Trimming cost V 1 base and J 4 bases, with 5 bases left between them. The CDR3 DNA is TGCGCCAGCAGCCAAGCGGTAAATCAGCCCCAGCATTTT. Translated, it gives CASSQAVNQPQHF.

V gene TRBV11-2 combines with J gene TRBJ1-1; 9 nucleotides agree with TRBD1. The trim removed 4 bases at V and 3 bases at J, leaving 18 bases unmatched. CDR1 SGHAT and CDR2 FQNNGV come from the germline V gene. The CDR3 totals 19 residues. In nucleotides, the CDR3 is TGTGCCAGCAGCTCAGGTCCGGGACAGGGTTATTCACGCGACACTGAAGCTTTCTTT. Translating it yields CASSSGPGQGYSRDTEAFF.

The chain is built from TRBV2 and TRBJ2-2; the match to TRBD1 covers 7 bases. V trimming: 4 bases; J trimming: 4 bases; junction bases outside the gene matches: 3. Germline assignment: CDR1 SNHLY and CDR2 FYNNEI. The CDR3 length is 14 residues. The CDR3 bases are TGTGCCAGCAGTGGACAGGGTCGCACCGGGGAGCTGTTTTTT. Protein sequence: CASSGQGRTGELFF.

The chain uses TRBV29-1 and TRBJ1-1, with D possibly TRBD1 on 5 matching bases. In germline, CDR1 is SQVTM, CDR2 ANQGSEA. CDR3 length: 13 residues. With 1 base removed from V and 1 base from J, the gap between germline ends came to 7 bases. The CDR3 nucleotides are TGCAGCGTTGAAGGCAGGGAGAACACTGAAGCTTTCTTT. It is translated as CSVEGRENTEAFF. Drawing the rest from reference TRBV29-1 and TRBJ1-1, the complete variable domain is SAVISQKPSRDICQRGTSLTIQCQVDSQVTMMFWYRQQPGQSLTLIATANQGSEATYESGFVIDKFPISRPNLTFSTLTVSNMSPEDSSIYLCSVEGRENTEAFFGQGTRLTVV.

Details on this clone: At the DNA level, this CDR3 is encoded by other sequences in the same sample as well. The chain combines TRBV5-1 with TRBJ2-2, with TRBD1 identical over 11 bases. With 4 bases clipped from V and 5 bases from J, the junction kept 4 bases outside the gene matches. Germline CDR1 reads SGHRS; CDR2 reads YFSETQ. The CDR3 loop spans 15 amino acids. The CDR3 protein is CASSPGTGGTGELFF. Written as DNA, the CDR3 is TGCGCCAGCAGCCCTGGGACAGGGGGAACCGGGGAGCTGTTTTTT.

The chain is built from TRBV7-9 and TRBJ2-5; a weak D match, TRBD1 (6 bases). The V and J ends lost 2 bases and 1 base respectively, with 8 bases between them. Germline values: CDR1 SEHNR, CDR2 FQNEAQ (reference sequence). This CDR3 comprises 14 residues. In DNA, the CDR3 is TGTGCCAGCAGCTTACAGGGGACCCAAGAGACCCAGTACTTC. It translates to CASSLQGTQETQYF.

In nucleotides, the CDR3 is TGTGCCAGCAGCGTAAGACAGACTTTGATCCACGAGCAGTACTTC. It specifies CASSVRQTLIHEQYF. The chain is built from TRBV7-2 and TRBJ2-7; maybe TRBD1 (5 bases). The CDR3 spans 15 residues. Between the trimmed V and J ends, which lost 5 bases and 5 bases, there was a span of 19 bases. Germline assignment: CDR1 SGHTA and CDR2 FQGNSA.

This sequence joins TRBV20-1 and TRBJ2-7; D perhaps matches TRBD1 (5 bases). CDR3 length equals 11 residues. The V end was cut by 3 bases, the J end by 2 bases, with 5 bases between. Germline assignment: CDR1 DFQATT and CDR2 SNEGSKA (reference sequence). The CDR3 sequence is CSARGPYEQYF. DNA of the CDR3: TGCAGTGCTAGGGGGCCCTACGAGCAGTACTTC.

This clone was picked up a small number of times. The chain couples TRBV10-3 to TRBJ1-1; maybe TRBD1 (6 bases). Germline assignment: CDR1 ENHRY and CDR2 SYGVKD. The V end was cut by 6 bases, the J end by 5 bases, with 19 bases between. The CDR3 is 15 amino acids. In DNA, the CDR3 is TGTGCCATCAGCCGGGGACAAGGGGCTGGGACTGAAGCTTTCTTT. This translates into CAISRGQGAGTEAFF.

This chain links TRBV19 with TRBJ2-1; weak D call: TRBD2 (6 bases). The CDR3 is 15 residues long. The ends were cut back, 7 bases at V and 0 bases at J, with 13 bases in the middle. Germline V CDR1 and CDR2: LNHDA, SQIVND (reference sequence). The CDR3 reads CASIAGPSSYNEQFF. The DNA for the CDR3 is TGTGCCAGTATCGCGGGGCCTAGCTCCTACAATGAGCAGTTCTTC.

This chain links TRBV5-6 with TRBJ2-2, with TRBD2 identical over 8 bases. Germline V gene sequence: CDR1 SGHDT, CDR2 YYEEEE. J lost 6 bases, V lost 4 bases, and 11 bases had no gene match. This CDR3 is 16 amino acids long. The CDR3 is CASSPDYGGGSGELFF. In DNA form, the CDR3 reads TGTGCCAGCAGCCCGGACTACGGGGGGGGGTCCGGGGAGCTGTTTTTT.

The V and J genes are TRBV20-1 and TRBJ2-4, with TRBD2 matching 9 bases. Unmatched junction bases numbered 9, after V lost 6 bases and J lost 15 bases. Germline V gene sequence: CDR1 DFQATT, CDR2 SNEGSKA (reference sequence). This CDR3 comprises 11 residues. CDR3 protein: CSALLAGSMYF. The CDR3 DNA is TGCAGTGCCCTACTAGCGGGTAGCATGTACTTC.

The genes are TRBV5-1 and TRBJ1-2; no firm D call. CDR1 is SGHRS, CDR2 YFSETQ, per germline. The length of the CDR3 is 14 residues. Trimming left V 0 bases short and J 6 bases short, with 12 bases between. CDR3 sequence (DNA): TGCGCCAGCAGCTTGGTTCCGGGGATGGATGGCTACACCTTC. Its protein is CASSLVPGMDGYTF.

This clone showed up just a few times. This chain links TRBV7-2 with TRBJ1-6, with D hard to call. The CDR3 runs to 15 residues. Germline loops: CDR1 SGHTA, CDR2 FQGNSA. The V gene lost 2 bases and the J gene lost 10 bases, with 15 bases spanning the gap. The CDR3 region is CASSLRGPGSSPLHF. In DNA, the CDR3 is TGTGCCAGCAGCTTAAGAGGTCCGGGTAGCTCACCCCTCCACTTT.

The V call is TRBV19, the J call TRBJ1-1; D might be TRBD1 (6 bases). In germline, CDR1 is LNHDA, CDR2 SQIVND (reference sequence). There are 15 residues in the CDR3. V was clipped by 6 bases and J by 4 bases, with 18 bases between them. CDR3 nucleotide sequence: TGTGCCAGTAGCCGCACCCAACAGGGCCCCACTGAAGCTTTCTTT. Protein sequence: CASSRTQQGPTEAFF.

This clone was seen a few times. The rearrangement uses TRBV5-1 and TRBJ1-1; TRBD1 is a possible D gene (6 bases). Looked up from germline, CDR1 is SGHRS and CDR2 is YFSETQ. Trimming shortened V by 6 bases and J by 0 bases, and 15 bases separated the two germline ends. CDR3 length equals 15 residues. CDR3 loop: CASTSGGGLNTEAFF. In DNA form, the CDR3 reads TGCGCCAGCACCTCGGGGGGGGGCCTGAACACTGAAGCTTTCTTT.

This chain uses TRBV6-5 with TRBJ1-1; no reliable D call. The CDR3 sequence is 15 residues long. Trimming removed 6 bases from V and 3 bases from J, with 17 bases in between. Germline CDR1 MNHEY, CDR2 SVGAGI. DNA for the CDR3: TGTGCCAGCAGGACGGGGTGGGCCCACGACACTGAAGCTTTCTTT. This sequence encodes CASRTGWAHDTEAFF.

This chain links TRBV4-2 with TRBJ2-5; 7 nucleotides agree with TRBD1. The CDR3 runs 14 residues. Germline trimming cut 0 bases from V and 13 bases from J; bases unmatched to any gene: 11. Germline V gives CDR1 LGHNA, CDR2 YNFKEQ. CDR3 residues: CASSQDHARDSRYF. The CDR3 DNA sequence: TGTGCCAGCAGCCAAGATCACGCCCGGGACAGTCGGTACTTC.

The chain links TRBV30 to TRBJ1-2; D call uncertain. The germline V gene encodes CDR1 GTSNPN and CDR2 SVGIG (reference sequence). The CDR3 runs to 13 residues. V dropped 7 bases and J dropped 0 bases, with 12 bases sitting between them. The CDR3 loop is CAYVHSANYGYTF. The CDR3 region has the DNA TGTGCCTACGTACATAGCGCTAACTATGGCTACACCTTC.